This is a list of T cell receptor beta chains from one sample in a study of blood T cell repertoires in COVID-19. Here immunoSEQ multiplex PCR was the method, and the copy in TCRdb shows in-frame clones only, minus some. The data hold about 200,000 clones, with 85% to 90% observed a single time. Sequences were obtained from peripheral blood. These receptors were taken from a woman aged 70-85 years with acute or convalescent COVID-19. Each CDR3 is given with its conserved first and last residue. D genes are given only for firm matches. Part of the rows lack a size; the others show once, few, many or a class for expanded clones.

J	D	V	size	CDR3	DNA
TRBJ2-5	TRBD2	TRBV28	.	CASSWTSGMKETQYF	TGTGCCAGCAGTTGGACTAGCGGGATGAAGGAGACCCAGTACTTC
TRBJ1-1	TRBD1	TRBV29-1	few	CSTGEVGTEAFF	TGCAGCACAGGGGAAGTGGGCACTGAAGCTTTCTTT
TRBJ2-7	.	TRBV3-1/TRBV3-2	.	CASSQAGGDSPNF	TGTGCCAGCAGCCAAGCTGGGGGCGACAGTCCGAACTTC
TRBJ1-1	.	TRBV10-3	.	CAISEIGWAFF	TGTGCCATCAGTGAGATCGGTTGGGCTTTCTTT
TRBJ1-6	.	TRBV7-3	.	CASSFSSYNSPLHF	TGTGCCAGCAGCTTCAGCTCCTATAATTCACCCCTCCACTTT
TRBJ1-4	TRBD1	TRBV6-5	.	CASSSDRFNEKLFF	TGTGCCAGCAGTTCGGACAGGTTTAATGAAAAACTGTTTTTT
TRBJ1-2	TRBD1	TRBV5-1	.	CASSLRQGATINYGYTF	TGCGCCAGCAGCTTGAGGCAGGGGGCCACAATTAACTATGGCTACACCTTC
TRBJ1-1	.	TRBV6-2/TRBV6-3	.	CASSYYGQMNTEAFF	TGTGCCAGCAGTTACTACGGACAGATGAACACTGAAGCTTTCTTT
TRBJ1-1	.	TRBV15	.	CATARRQRNTEAFF	TGTGCCACCGCGAGGAGACAGAGAAACACTGAAGCTTTCTTT
TRBJ1-1	TRBD1	TRBV3-1/TRBV3-2	.	CASRPGQGNTEAFF	TGTGCCAGCAGGCCCGGACAGGGTAACACTGAAGCTTTCTTT
TRBJ1-1	.	TRBV6-5	.	CASSVSAGTEAFF	TGTGCCAGCAGCGTTTCGGCGGGCACTGAAGCTTTCTTT
TRBJ1-2	TRBD1	TRBV19	.	CASSKDRVGGYTF	TGTGCCAGTAGTAAGGACAGGGTGGGAGGCTACACCTTC
TRBJ2-3	TRBD1	TRBV24-1	once	CATSATPGGPFTDTQYF	TGTGCCACCAGCGCTACACCAGGGGGCCCGTTCACAGATACGCAGTATTTT
TRBJ2-5	TRBD2	TRBV7-9	.	CASSFLAGVETQYF	TGTGCCAGCAGCTTCTTGGCGGGGGTAGAGACCCAGTACTTC
TRBJ1-1	.	TRBV7-2	.	CASSLGQNMNTEAFF	TGTGCCAGCAGCTTAGGACAGAACATGAACACTGAAGCTTTCTTT
TRBJ2-6	.	TRBV28	.	CASSLMVGGPGSGANVLTF	TGTGCCAGCAGTTTAATGGTCGGAGGGCCAGGCTCTGGGGCCAACGTCCTGACTTTC
TRBJ1-1	.	TRBV6-5	.	CASTSRVFTEAFF	TGTGCCAGCACCTCACGGGTTTTCACTGAAGCTTTCTTT
TRBJ1-1	.	TRBV18	.	CASSPPTGRDTEAFF	TGTGCCAGCTCACCACCTACAGGGAGGGACACTGAAGCTTTCTTT
TRBJ2-7	.	TRBV11-2	.	CASSLKRGGLQQYF	TGTGCCAGCAGCTTAAAACGAGGCGGTTTACAGCAGTACTTC
TRBJ1-3	.	TRBV19	.	CASSIQQGISGNTIYF	TGTGCCAGTAGTATCCAACAGGGAATCTCTGGAAACACCATATATTTT
TRBJ1-4	TRBD1	TRBV28	.	CASSLTGELGKLFF	TGTGCCAGCAGTTTAACAGGGGAATTAGGAAAACTGTTTTTT
TRBJ2-7	.	TRBV6-5	.	CASSLSGEQYF	TGTGCCAGCAGCCTCTCCGGGGAGCAGTACTTC
TRBJ1-5	.	TRBV10-2	.	CASLDGVNQPQHF	TGCGCCAGCCTAGATGGCGTCAATCAGCCCCAGCATTTT
TRBJ2-5	.	TRBV18	.	CASSPGGQETQYF	TGTGCCAGCTCACCAGGCGGCCAAGAGACCCAGTACTTC
TRBJ2-7	.	TRBV20-1	.	CSAEEVYEQYF	TGCAGTGCTGAGGAGGTCTACGAGCAGTACTTC
TRBJ1-4	.	TRBV5-1	.	CASSGSGVGNEKLFF	TGCGCCAGCAGCGGCTCAGGGGTGGGTAATGAAAAACTGTTTTTT
TRBJ2-1	.	TRBV5-1	.	CASSLGHRVDEQFF	TGCGCCAGCAGCTTGGGGCACAGGGTTGATGAGCAGTTCTTC
TRBJ1-1	.	TRBV27	few	CASSMRGTEAFF	TGTGCCAGCAGTATGAGAGGCACTGAAGCTTTCTTT
TRBJ2-7	.	TRBV14	.	CASSDRGGFYEQYF	TGTGCCAGCAGCGATAGGGGGGGGTTCTACGAGCAGTACTTC
TRBJ2-5	.	TRBV7-9	.	CASSLVAQRQETQYF	TGTGCCAGCAGCTTAGTCGCACAACGCCAAGAGACCCAGTACTTC
TRBJ2-5	TRBD2	TRBV3-1/TRBV3-2	.	CASSRDLAGVGETQYF	TGTGCCAGCAGCCGGGACTTAGCGGGAGTGGGGGAGACCCAGTACTTC
TRBJ2-3	TRBD1	TRBV7-3	.	CASSPRQGNTADTQYF	TGTGCCAGCAGCCCCAGACAGGGGAATACCGCCGATACGCAGTATTTT
TRBJ1-1	.	TRBV6-1	few	CASGANNEAFF	TGTGCCAGCGGTGCTAATAATGAAGCTTTCTTT
TRBJ2-1	TRBD2	TRBV7-2	few	CASLRGAGDEQFF	TGTGCCAGTTTAAGGGGAGCGGGGGACGAGCAGTTCTTC
TRBJ2-7	TRBD1	TRBV7-9	.	CASSLAHVSGTGIYEQYF	TGTGCCAGCAGCTTAGCGCATGTGTCAGGGACAGGGATTTACGAGCAGTACTTC